These 9 T cell receptor beta chains share one sample of origin, sequenced in a study of shared clonotypes between healthy human individuals. Assay: immunoSEQ multiplex PCR; the TCRdb copy retains only in-frame clones and omits some. The data contain approximately 2.4 million clones, approximately 94% of them seen just once; the ten biggest clones take up approximately 0.13%. Sample: naive CD4+ T cells sorted from blood. Specified subset: CD45RA+ positively selected. These receptor sequences come from a man in his late teens or twenties in good health.

This clone was counted a single time. The genes are TRBV5-4 and TRBJ2-3; D may be TRBD1 (5 bases). This CDR3 region has 17 residues. CDR1 and CDR2 (germline): SGHNT, YYREEE (reference sequence). Deletions cut 0 bases from V and 0 bases from J, with 14 bases between. The CDR3 nucleotides are TGTGCCAGCAGCTTGGGGACATACTACTCTAGCACAGATACGCAGTATTTT. Protein: CASSLGTYYSSTDTQYF.

A word on this clone: Within the sample, other DNA sequences also encode this same CDR3. The chain couples TRBV18 to TRBJ2-7; D is perhaps TRBD1 or TRBD2 (6 bases each). CDR1 KGHSH and CDR2 LQKENI come from the germline V gene. V dropped 6 bases and J dropped 2 bases, with 11 bases sitting between them. The CDR3 contains 13 residues. CDR3 in amino acids: CASSPGGPYEQYF. The CDR3 bases are TGTGCCAGCTCGCCTGGGGGGCCCTACGAGCAGTACTTC. Using reference TRBV18 and TRBJ2-7 for the parts outside the CDR3, the full variable domain is NAGVMQNPRHLVRRRGQEARLRCSPMKGHSHVYWYRQLPEEGLKFMVYLQKENIIDESGMPKERFSAEFPKEGPSILRIQQVVRGDSAAYFCASSPGGPYEQYFGPGTRLTVT.

This sequence joins TRBV19 and TRBJ1-2; 9 bases match TRBD1. The V and J ends lost 4 bases and 1 base, in that order; junction bases with no gene match: 7. This CDR3 has 16 residues. From germline, CDR1 is LNHDA and CDR2 SQIVND (reference sequence). CDR3 sequence (DNA): TGTGCCAGTAGTAAAAGCCGGGACAGGGATAACTATGGCTACACCTTC. Its translation: CASSKSRDRDNYGYTF.

The chain couples TRBV6-5 to TRBJ2-1, with D tentatively TRBD1 or TRBD2 (5 bases each). Germline lookup yields CDR1 MNHEY and CDR2 SVGAGI. The CDR3 is made up of 15 amino acids. V was trimmed by 6 bases and J by 4 bases, leaving 16 bases between them. The CDR3 DNA follows: TGTGCCAGCAGCCCAGACTGGGGGTTGTACAATGAGCAGTTCTTC. The encoded protein is CASSPDWGLYNEQFF.

As concerns this clone: The same CDR3 also results from other DNA sequences found in this sample. The chain has TRBV5-1 and TRBJ2-1; 14 nucleotides line up with TRBD2. V lost 4 bases to trimming and J lost 0 bases; unmatched junction nucleotides: 3. Germline lookup yields CDR1 SGHRS and CDR2 YFSETQ. The CDR3 is made up of 17 amino acids. The CDR3 spells CASSGLAGGSSYNEQFF. For the CDR3, the DNA is TGCGCCAGCAGCGGACTAGCGGGGGGCAGCTCCTACAATGAGCAGTTCTTC.

CDR3 sequence reads: CAWSVRGQGGGYTF. CDR3 bases: TGTGCCTGGAGTGTACGAGGGCAAGGGGGCGGCTACACCTTC. V gene TRBV30 combines with J gene TRBJ1-2; TRBD1 matches at 7 bases. Germline assignment: CDR1 GTSNPN and CDR2 SVGIG (reference sequence). This CDR3 has 14 amino acids. V lost 0 bases to trimming and J lost 8 bases; unmatched junction nucleotides: 9.

The rearrangement joins TRBV28 to TRBJ1-6; D ambiguous. Trimming cost V 3 bases and J 0 bases, with 12 bases left between them. Germline CDR1 MDHEN, CDR2 SYDVKM. The CDR3 loop spans 17 amino acids. The CDR3 loop reads CASSFFTGSSYNSPLHF. The CDR3 DNA follows: TGTGCCAGCAGTTTTTTCACCGGGAGCTCCTATAATTCACCCCTCCACTTT.

The rearrangement joins TRBV5-1 to TRBJ2-3, with 8 bases matching TRBD2. Trimming at V came to 0 bases and at J to 2 bases, leaving 5 bases not matched to a gene. Germline CDR1 SGHRS, CDR2 YFSETQ. The CDR3 length is 16 residues. CDR3 sequence reads: CASSLGGTSDTDTQYF. The CDR3, as DNA: TGCGCCAGCAGCTTGGGAGGGACTAGTGACACAGATACGCAGTATTTT. The whole variable domain, remainder taken from reference TRBV5-1 and TRBJ2-3, is KAGVTQTPRYLIKTRGQQVTLSCSPISGHRSVSWYQQTPGQGLQFLFEYFSETQRNKGNFPGRFSGRQFSNSRSEMNVSTLELGDSALYLCASSLGGTSDTDTQYFGPGTRLTVL.

V and J are TRBV30 and TRBJ2-7; TRBD1 or TRBD2 may be the D gene (5 bases each). Germline CDR1 GTSNPN, CDR2 SVGIG (reference sequence). The V end lost 1 base, the J end lost 4 bases, and 11 bases lay between the germline ends. CDR3 length equals 13 residues. The CDR3 nucleotides are TGTGCCTGGAGTGGGTCTGGGGGTTACGAGCAGTACTTC. This codes for CAWSGSGGYEQYF.